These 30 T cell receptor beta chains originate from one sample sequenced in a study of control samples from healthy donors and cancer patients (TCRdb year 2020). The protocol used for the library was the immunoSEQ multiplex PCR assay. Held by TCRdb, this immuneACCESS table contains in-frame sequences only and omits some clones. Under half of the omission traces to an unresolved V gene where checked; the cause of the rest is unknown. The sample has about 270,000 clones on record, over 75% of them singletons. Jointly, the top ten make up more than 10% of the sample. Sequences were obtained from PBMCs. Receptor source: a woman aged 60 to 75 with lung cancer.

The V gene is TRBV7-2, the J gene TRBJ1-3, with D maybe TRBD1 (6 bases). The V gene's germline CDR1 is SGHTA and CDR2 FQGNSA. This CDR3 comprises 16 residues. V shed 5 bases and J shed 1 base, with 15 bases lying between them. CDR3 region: CASSRATGGSGNTIYF. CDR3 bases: TGTGCCAGCAGCCGGGCGACAGGCGGATCTGGAAACACCATATATTTT.

The CDR3 protein is CASSAVAGRLETQYF. Here the CDR3 DNA reads TGTGCCAGCAGCGCAGTAGCGGGGAGATTAGAGACCCAGTACTTC. This rearrangement joins TRBV9 to TRBJ2-5; 8 bases line up with TRBD2. The CDR3 is 15 residues long. The trim removed 3 bases at V and 4 bases at J, leaving 8 bases unmatched. Germline loops: CDR1 SGDLS, CDR2 YYNGEE.

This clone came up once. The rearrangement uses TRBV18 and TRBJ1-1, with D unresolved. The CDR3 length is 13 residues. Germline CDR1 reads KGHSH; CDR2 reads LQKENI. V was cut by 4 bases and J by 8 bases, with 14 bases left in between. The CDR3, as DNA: TGTGCCAGCTCACAAGGTTCCCACTCGGAAGCTTTCTTT. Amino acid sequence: CASSQGSHSEAFF. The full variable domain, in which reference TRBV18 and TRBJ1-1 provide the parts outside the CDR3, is NAGVMQNPRHLVRRRGQEARLRCSPMKGHSHVYWYRQLPEEGLKFMVYLQKENIIDESGMPKERFSAEFPKEGPSILRIQQVVRGDSAAYFCASSQGSHSEAFFGQGTRLTVV.

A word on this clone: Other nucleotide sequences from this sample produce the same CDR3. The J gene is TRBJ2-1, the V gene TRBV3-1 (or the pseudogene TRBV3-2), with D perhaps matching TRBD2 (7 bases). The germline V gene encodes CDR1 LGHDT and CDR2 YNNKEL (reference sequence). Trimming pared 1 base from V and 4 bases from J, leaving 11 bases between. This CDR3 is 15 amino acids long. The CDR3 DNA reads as TGTGCCAGCAGCCAAGTCGCGGGGGCGTACAATGAGCAGTTCTTC. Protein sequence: CASSQVAGAYNEQFF.

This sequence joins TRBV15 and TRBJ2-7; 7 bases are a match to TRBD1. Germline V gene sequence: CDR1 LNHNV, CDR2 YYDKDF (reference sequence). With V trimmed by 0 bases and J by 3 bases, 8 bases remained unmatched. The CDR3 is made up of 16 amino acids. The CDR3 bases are TGTGCCACCAGCAGAGAATCGGGACAGAGTCACTACGAGCAGTACTTC. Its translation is CATSRESGQSHYEQYF.

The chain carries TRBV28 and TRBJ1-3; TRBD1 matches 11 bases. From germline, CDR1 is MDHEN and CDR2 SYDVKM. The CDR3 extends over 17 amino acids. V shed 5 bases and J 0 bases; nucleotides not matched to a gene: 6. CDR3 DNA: TGTGCCAGCAGTACGCGGGACAGGGGGTTCTCTGGAAACACCATATATTTT. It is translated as CASSTRDRGFSGNTIYF.

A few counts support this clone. The CDR3 reads CASSEQGQVNEQFF. CDR3 nucleotide sequence: TGTGCCAGCAGCGAACAGGGACAGGTCAATGAGCAGTTCTTC. The chain links TRBV7-2 to TRBJ2-1, with 8 bases lining up with TRBD1. This CDR3 spans 14 amino acids. The germline V gene encodes CDR1 SGHTA and CDR2 FQGNSA. J gave up 6 bases and V 5 bases, and 6 bases lay outside the gene matches.

The CDR3: CAIKEPGPNSPLHF. CDR3 bases: TGTGCCATCAAAGAACCAGGTCCTAATTCACCCCTCCACTTT. The V gene is TRBV10-3, the J gene TRBJ1-6; D gene unclear. The CDR3 is made up of 14 amino acids. In germline, CDR1 is ENHRY, CDR2 SYGVKD. Trimming took off 7 bases at V and 6 bases at J, with 13 bases between the two ends.

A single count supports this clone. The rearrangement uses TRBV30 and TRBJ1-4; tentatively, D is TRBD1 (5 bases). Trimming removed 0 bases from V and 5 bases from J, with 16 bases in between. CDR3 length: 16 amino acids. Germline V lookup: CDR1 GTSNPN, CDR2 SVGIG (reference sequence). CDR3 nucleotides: TGTGCCTGGAGTGTAGCCAGGGCATGGCGCAATGAAAAACTGTTTTTT. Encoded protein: CAWSVARAWRNEKLFF. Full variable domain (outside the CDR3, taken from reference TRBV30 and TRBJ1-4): SQTIHQWPATLVQPVGSPLSLECTVEGTSNPNLYWYRQAAGRGLQLLFYSVGIGQISSEVPQNLSASRPQDRQFILSSKKLLLSDSGFYLCAWSVARAWRNEKLFFGSGTQLSVL.

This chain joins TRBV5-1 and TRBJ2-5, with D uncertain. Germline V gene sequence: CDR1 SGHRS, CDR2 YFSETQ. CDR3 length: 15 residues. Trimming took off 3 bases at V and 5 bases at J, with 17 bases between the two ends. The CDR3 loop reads CASSSAGFTGETQYF. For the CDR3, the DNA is TGCGCCAGCAGCTCTGCAGGCTTCACCGGGGAGACCCAGTACTTC.

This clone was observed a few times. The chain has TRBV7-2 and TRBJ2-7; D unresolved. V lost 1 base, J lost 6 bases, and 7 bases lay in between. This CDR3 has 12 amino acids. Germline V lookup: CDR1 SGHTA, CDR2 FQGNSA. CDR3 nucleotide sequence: TGTGCCAGCAGCTTAGTCACGGGCGAGCAGTACTTC. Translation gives CASSLVTGEQYF.

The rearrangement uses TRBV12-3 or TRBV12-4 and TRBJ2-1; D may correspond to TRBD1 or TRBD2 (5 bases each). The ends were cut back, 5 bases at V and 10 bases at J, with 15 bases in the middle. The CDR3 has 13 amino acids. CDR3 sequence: CASSANSGTEQFF. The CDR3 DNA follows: TGTGCCAGCAGTGCGAATTCCGGGACGGAGCAGTTCTTC.

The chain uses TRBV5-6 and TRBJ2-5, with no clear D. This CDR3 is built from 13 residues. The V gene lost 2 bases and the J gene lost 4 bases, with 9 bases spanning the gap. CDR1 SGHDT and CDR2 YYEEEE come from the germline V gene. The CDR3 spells CASSLGPGETQYF. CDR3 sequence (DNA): TGTGCCAGCAGCTTAGGACCAGGAGAGACCCAGTACTTC.

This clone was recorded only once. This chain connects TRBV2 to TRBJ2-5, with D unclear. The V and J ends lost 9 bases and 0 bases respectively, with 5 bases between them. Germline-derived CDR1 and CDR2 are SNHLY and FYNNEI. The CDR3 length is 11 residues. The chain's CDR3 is CASRYQETQYF. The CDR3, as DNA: TGTGCCAGTCGGTACCAAGAGACCCAGTACTTC.

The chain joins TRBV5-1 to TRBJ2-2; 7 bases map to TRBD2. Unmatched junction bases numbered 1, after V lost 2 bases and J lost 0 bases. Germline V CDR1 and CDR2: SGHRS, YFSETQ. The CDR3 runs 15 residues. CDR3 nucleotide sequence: TGCGCCAGCAGCTTAGCGGGGCCGAACACCGGGGAGCTGTTTTTT. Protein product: CASSLAGPNTGELFF.

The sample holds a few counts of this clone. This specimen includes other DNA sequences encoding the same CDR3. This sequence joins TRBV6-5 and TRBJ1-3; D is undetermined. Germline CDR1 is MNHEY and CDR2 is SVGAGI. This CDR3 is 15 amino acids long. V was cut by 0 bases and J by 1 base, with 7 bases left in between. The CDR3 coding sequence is TGTGCCAGCAGTTACTCTGCCGGGTCTGGAAACACCATATATTTT. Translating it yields CASSYSAGSGNTIYF.

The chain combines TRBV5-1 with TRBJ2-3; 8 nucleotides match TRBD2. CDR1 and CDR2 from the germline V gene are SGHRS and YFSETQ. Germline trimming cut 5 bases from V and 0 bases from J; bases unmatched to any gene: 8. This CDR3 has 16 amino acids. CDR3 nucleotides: TGCGCCAGCAGTCTTGGGCGGGGGGTTAGCACAGATACGCAGTATTTT. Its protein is CASSLGRGVSTDTQYF.

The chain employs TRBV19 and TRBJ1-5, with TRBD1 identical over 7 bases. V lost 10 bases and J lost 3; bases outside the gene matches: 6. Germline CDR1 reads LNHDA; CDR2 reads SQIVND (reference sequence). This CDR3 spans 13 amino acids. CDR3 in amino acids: CATLDRVNQPQHF. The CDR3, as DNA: TGTGCCACTCTAGACAGGGTCAATCAGCCCCAGCATTTT.

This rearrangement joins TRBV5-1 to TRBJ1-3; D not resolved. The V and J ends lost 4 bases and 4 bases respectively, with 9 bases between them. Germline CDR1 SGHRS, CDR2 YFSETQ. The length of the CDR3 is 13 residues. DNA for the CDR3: TGCGCCAGCAGCACTCGACCGGGAAACACCATATATTTT. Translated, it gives CASSTRPGNTIYF.

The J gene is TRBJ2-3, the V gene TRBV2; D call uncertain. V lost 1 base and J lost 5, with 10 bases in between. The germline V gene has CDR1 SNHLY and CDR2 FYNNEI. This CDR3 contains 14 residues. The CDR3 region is CASSEEEGKDTQYF. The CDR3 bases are TGTGCCAGCAGTGAAGAAGAAGGGAAAGATACGCAGTATTTT.

CDR3 region: CASSSPRQGLPEAFF. DNA for the CDR3: TGTGCCAGCAGTTCTCCGAGACAGGGACTCCCTGAAGCTTTCTTT. The V gene is TRBV27, the J gene TRBJ1-1; 7 bases fit TRBD1. Germline CDR1 MNHEY, CDR2 SMNVEV (reference sequence). The CDR3 has 15 residues. The V segment lost 4 bases and the J segment 6 bases; nucleotides outside the gene matches: 11.

The CDR3 coding sequence is TGTGCCTGGAGTAAGAAGAGCGCCGATACGCAGTATTTT. This sequence encodes CAWSKKSADTQYF. This chain joins TRBV30 and TRBJ2-3; D remains unclear. Germline CDR1 GTSNPN, CDR2 SVGIG (reference sequence). The CDR3 spans 13 residues. V was shortened by 2 bases and J by 6 bases, with 12 bases between the two germline ends.

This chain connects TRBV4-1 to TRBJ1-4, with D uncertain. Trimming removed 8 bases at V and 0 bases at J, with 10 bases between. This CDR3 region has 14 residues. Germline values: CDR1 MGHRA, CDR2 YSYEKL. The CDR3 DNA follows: TGCGCCAGCGGCCCCGGTACAACTAATGAAAAACTGTTTTTT. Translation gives CASGPGTTNEKLFF.

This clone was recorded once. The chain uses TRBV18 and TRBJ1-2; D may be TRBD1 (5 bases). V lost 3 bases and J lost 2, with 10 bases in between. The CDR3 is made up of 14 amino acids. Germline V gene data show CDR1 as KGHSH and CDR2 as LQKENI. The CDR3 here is CASSPQGLNYGYTF. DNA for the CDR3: TGTGCCAGCTCACCTCAGGGATTAAACTATGGCTACACCTTC.

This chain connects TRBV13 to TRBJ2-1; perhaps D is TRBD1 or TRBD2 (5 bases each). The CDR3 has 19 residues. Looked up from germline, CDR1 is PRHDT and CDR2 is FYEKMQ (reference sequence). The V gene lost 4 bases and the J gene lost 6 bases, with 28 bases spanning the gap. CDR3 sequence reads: CASSSFLLSGTPHSNEQFF. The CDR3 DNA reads TGTGCCAGCAGCTCGTTCCTTTTAAGTGGGACCCCCCACTCCAATGAGCAGTTCTTC.

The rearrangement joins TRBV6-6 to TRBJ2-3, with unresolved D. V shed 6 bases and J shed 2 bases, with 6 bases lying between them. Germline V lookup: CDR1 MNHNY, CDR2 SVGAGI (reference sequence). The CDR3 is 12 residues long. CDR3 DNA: TGTGCCAGCAGACGAAACACAGATACGCAGTATTTT. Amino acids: CASRRNTDTQYF.

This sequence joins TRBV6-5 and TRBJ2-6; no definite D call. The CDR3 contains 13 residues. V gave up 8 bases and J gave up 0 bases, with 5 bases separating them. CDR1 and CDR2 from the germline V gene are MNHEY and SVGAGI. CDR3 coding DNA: TGTGCCAGCTCGTTCTCTGGGGCCAACGTCCTGACTTTC. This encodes CASSFSGANVLTF.

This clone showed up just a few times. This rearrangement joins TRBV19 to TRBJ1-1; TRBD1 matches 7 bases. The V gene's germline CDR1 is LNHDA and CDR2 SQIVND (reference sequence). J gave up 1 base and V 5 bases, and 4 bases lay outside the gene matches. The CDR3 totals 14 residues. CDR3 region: CASSPQGGNTEAFF. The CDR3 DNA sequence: TGTGCCAGTAGTCCGCAGGGGGGGAACACTGAAGCTTTCTTT.

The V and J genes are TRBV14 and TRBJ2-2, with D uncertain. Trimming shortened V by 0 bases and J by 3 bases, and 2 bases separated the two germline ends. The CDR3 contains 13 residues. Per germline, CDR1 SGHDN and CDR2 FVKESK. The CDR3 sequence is CASSQDHTGELFF. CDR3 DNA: TGTGCCAGCAGCCAAGACCACACCGGGGAGCTGTTTTTT.

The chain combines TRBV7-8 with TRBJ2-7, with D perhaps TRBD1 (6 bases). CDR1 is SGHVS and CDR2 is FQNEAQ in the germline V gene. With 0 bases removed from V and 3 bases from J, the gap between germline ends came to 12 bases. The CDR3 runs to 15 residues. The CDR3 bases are TGTGCCAGCAGCTTAGCCGGGACAACCTACTACGAGCAGTACTTC. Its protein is CASSLAGTTYYEQYF. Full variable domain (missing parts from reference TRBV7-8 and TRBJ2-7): GAGVSQSPRYKVAKRGQDVALRCDPISGHVSLFWYQQALGQGPEFLTYFQNEAQLDKSGLPSDRFFAERPEGSVSTLKIQRTQQEDSAVYLCASSLAGTTYYEQYFGPGTRLTVT.